The 8 T cell receptor beta chains below come from one sample, sequenced in a study of cytomegalovirus exposure and HLA in healthy donors. Amplification used 60 Vbeta primers and 13 Jbeta primers. Assay used: immunoSEQ multiplex PCR; TCRdb lists only in-frame clones, some missing. Its clone listing holds over 25,000 clones. The sample taken for sequencing was PBMCs. These receptors were obtained from a man aged 25 to 40 in good health and CMV-seronegative.

The chain carries TRBV5-6 and TRBJ2-1; TRBD2 aligns across 10 bases. Germline CDR1 is SGHDT and CDR2 is YYEEEE. Germline trimming cut 4 bases from V and 0 bases from J; bases unmatched to any gene: 13. The CDR3 sequence is 19 residues long. Here the CDR3 reads CASSGLAGEGSSSYNEQFF. Written as DNA, the CDR3 is TGTGCCAGCAGCGGCCTAGCGGGAGAAGGTTCAAGCTCCTACAATGAGCAGTTCTTC.

The chain recombines TRBV9 with TRBJ2-7; D perhaps matches TRBD2 (5 bases). Trimming took off 4 bases at V and 2 bases at J, with 13 bases between the two ends. The CDR3 consists of 14 residues. The V gene's germline CDR1 is SGDLS and CDR2 YYNGEE. The CDR3 DNA follows: TGTGCCAGCAGCCGAACCGGGGAAACCTACGAGCAGTACTTC. It encodes CASSRTGETYEQYF. The full variable domain, in which reference TRBV9 and TRBJ2-7 provide the parts outside the CDR3, is DSGVTQTPKHLITATGQRVTLRCSPRSGDLSVYWYQQSLDQGLQFLIQYYNGEERAKGNILERFSAQQFPDLHSELNLSSLELGDSALYFCASSRTGETYEQYFGPGTRLTVT.

The chain combines TRBV5-6 with TRBJ1-4; 7 positions agree with TRBD1. Germline values: CDR1 SGHDT, CDR2 YYEEEE. V shed 5 bases, J shed 8 bases, and the junction held 12 bases outside the gene matches. The CDR3 covers 15 residues. This chain's CDR3 is CASRTTGINDEKLFF. The CDR3 DNA reads as TGTGCCAGCAGGACGACAGGGATTAATGACGAAAAACTGTTTTTT.

V gene TRBV7-9 combines with J gene TRBJ1-1, with D tentatively TRBD1 (5 bases). This CDR3 region has 15 residues. Germline V gene lookup returns CDR1 SEHNR and CDR2 FQNEAQ (reference sequence). V shed 6 bases and J shed 2 bases, with 16 bases lying between them. Written as DNA, the CDR3 is TGTGCCAGCAGAAGAGCCGGGGGACGAAACACTGAAGCTTTCTTT. This encodes CASRRAGGRNTEAFF.

This sequence joins TRBV6-5 and TRBJ2-7; D is possibly TRBD2 (5 bases). The ends were cut back, 2 bases at V and 3 bases at J, with 8 bases in the middle. CDR3 length: 13 amino acids. Germline V CDR1 and CDR2: MNHEY, SVGAGI. CDR3 nucleotide sequence: TGTGCCAGCAGTTACCGGGATAGCTACGAGCAGTACTTC. Translation gives CASSYRDSYEQYF.

The V and J genes are TRBV9 and TRBJ1-1; 7 nucleotides match TRBD1. The V gene end was trimmed by 4 bases and the J gene end by 1 base; junction bases not matched to a gene: 4. CDR3 size: 14 residues. Germline V gives CDR1 SGDLS, CDR2 YYNGEE. The CDR3 protein is CASSPWDRNTEAFF. The CDR3 nucleotides are TGTGCCAGCAGCCCATGGGACAGGAACACTGAAGCTTTCTTT.

The genes are TRBV5-1 and TRBJ1-1; 9 positions agree with TRBD1. V was clipped by 4 bases and J by 3 bases; unmatched bases: 1. The CDR3 has 13 residues. Looked up from germline, CDR1 is SGHRS and CDR2 is YFSETQ. CDR3: CASSRTGDTEAFF. DNA of the CDR3: TGCGCCAGCAGCAGGACAGGGGACACTGAAGCTTTCTTT.

This chain uses TRBV19 with TRBJ2-3, with 10 bases aligning to TRBD2. The CDR3 totals 15 residues. The germline V gene has CDR1 LNHDA and CDR2 SQIVND (reference sequence). Trimming took 5 bases from V and 5 from J; bases not matched to a gene: 7. CDR3 nucleotide sequence: TGTGCCAGTAGTTCGGAGCGGGGGGGCCGAGATACGCAGTATTTT. Translating it yields CASSSERGGRDTQYF.